These T cell receptor beta chains were read from a single sample in a study of cytomegalovirus exposure and HLA in healthy donors. Generated by immunoSEQ multiplex PCR, the TCRdb table keeps only in-frame clones and is missing some. This table has some 120,000 clones, around 74% appearing once. The specimen was PBMCs. The receptors come from a young woman in good health and CMV-seronegative. The CDR3 runs from the conserved cysteine through the conserved F or W. Fields, in order: V gene, clone size, CDR3 protein. Some rows have no size entry. The others give once, few or many, or a class for an expanded clone.

V: TRBV7-2; size: NA; CDR3: CASSLVPGLAKNIQYF
V: TRBV7-3; size: NA; CDR3: CASSLYPDRATGYTF
V: TRBV28; size: NA; CDR3: CASSLASGIIEQYF
V: TRBV5-1; size: few; CDR3: CASSLWTDTGELFF
V: TRBV27; size: NA; CDR3: CASSLFLGGSSSYEQYF
V: TRBV15; size: NA; CDR3: CATSKGERPEAFF
V: TRBV27; size: NA; CDR3: CASSPAPGTGWKGSNYGYTF
V: TRBV18; size: NA; CDR3: CASSPGQGTEAFF
V: TRBV9; size: NA; CDR3: CASSVGAGGPYNEQFF
V: TRBV6-5; size: NA; CDR3: CASSQKGGTGKLIF
V: TRBV28; size: NA; CDR3: CASSATGTGNTIYF
V: TRBV7-9; size: NA; CDR3: CASSLQGANTEAFF
V: TRBV5-1; size: NA; CDR3: CASSLGAGGSWSYTF
V: TRBV5-5; size: NA; CDR3: CASATGANYGYTF
V: TRBV5-4; size: NA; CDR3: CASSLDGTEAFF
V: TRBV5-4; size: few; CDR3: CASSRGGITDTQYF
V: TRBV6-5; size: NA; CDR3: CASSYSGTGANGYTF
V: TRBV29-1; size: NA; CDR3: CSVETRLGYGYTF
V: TRBV27; size: NA; CDR3: CASSFGGGLARDGYTF
V: TRBV2; size: NA; CDR3: CASSEIVSPGEQFF
V: TRBV27; size: NA; CDR3: CASSFKGAANYGYTF
V: TRBV9; size: NA; CDR3: CASSPGGMNTEAFF
V: TRBV30; size: NA; CDR3: CAWRVRDSYTF
V: TRBV5-4; size: NA; CDR3: CASSLLGTGVGYEQYF
V: TRBV5-4; size: NA; CDR3: CASSPRPQGTKNSPLHF
V: TRBV27; size: NA; CDR3: CASSALARANTGELFF
V: TRBV10-1; size: NA; CDR3: CASSESGRTYEQYF
V: TRBV11-2; size: NA; CDR3: CASSLEPHLVRSETQYF